The 6 T cell receptor beta chains listed next were all sequenced from one sample in a study of T cells after yellow fever vaccination. TCRdb fed the 5' RACE reads into MiXCR, producing one record per CDR3 protein. The sample carries fewer than 450,000 distinct CDR3 sequences, 3% to 4.5% recorded once. Source: PBMCs, taken 5 days after the yellow fever booster vaccination. The receptors originated from a man younger than 30 who received the YFV17D yellow fever vaccine.

This chain links TRBV20-1 with TRBJ1-5; possibly TRBD1 for D (6 bases). Germline loops: CDR1 DFQATT, CDR2 SNEGSKA (reference sequence). V was pared by 6 bases and J by 4 bases, with 13 bases between. The CDR3 sequence is 13 residues long. CDR3 nucleotides: TGCAGTGCCCCAGGGGCTCAGAATCAGCCCCAGCATTTT. Translated, it gives CSAPGAQNQPQHF.

This clonotype was counted many times. This sequence joins TRBV20-1 and TRBJ2-5, with a possible D match to TRBD1 (6 bases). Trimming removed 1 base from V and 5 bases from J, with 17 bases in between. Germline values: CDR1 DFQATT, CDR2 SNEGSKA (reference sequence). The CDR3 loop spans 15 amino acids. The CDR3 nucleotides read TGCAGTGCTAGAGTACCTACAGGGCCGGGGGAGACCCAGTACTTC. This encodes CSARVPTGPGETQYF.

This clonotype was picked up a small number of times. The rearrangement joins TRBV29-1 to TRBJ2-2, with a weak D call TRBD1 (5 bases). Trimming cost V 2 bases and J 8 bases, with 12 bases left between them. The CDR3 length is 13 residues. Germline CDR1 is SQVTM and CDR2 is ANQGSEA. CDR3 DNA: TGCAGCGTTGAATTCAGGGAACAAGGGGAGCTGTTTTTT. It yields the protein CSVEFREQGELFF.

This clonotype has a handful of counts. J is TRBJ2-1 and V is TRBV7-2, with D unresolved. The germline V gene has CDR1 SGHTA and CDR2 FQGNSA. This CDR3 spans 12 amino acids. Trimming removed 7 bases at V and 4 bases at J, with 8 bases between. The CDR3, as DNA: TGTGCCAGCAAAGTAGGTTACAATGAGCAGTTCTTC. Its protein product is CASKVGYNEQFF.

There are many counts of this clonotype. This chain links TRBV5-6 with TRBJ2-7, with TRBD2 identical over 7 bases. CDR3 length: 15 amino acids. The germline CDR1 and CDR2 sequences are SGHDT and YYEEEE. V lost 2 bases to trimming and J lost 4 bases; unmatched junction nucleotides: 9. Here the CDR3 reads CASSFLTRGEYEQYF. CDR3 bases: TGTGCCAGCAGCTTTCTCACCCGGGGGGAGTACGAGCAGTACTTC.

At least ten counts were recorded for this clonotype. The chain carries TRBV11-3 and TRBJ2-7; TRBD2 aligns across 8 bases. Germline-derived CDR1 and CDR2 are SGHNT and YENEEA. The J segment lost 5 bases and the V segment lost 2 bases, leaving 5 bases of the junction unmatched. The CDR3 has 14 residues. CDR3 in amino acids: CASSLSGGNDEQYF. DNA for the CDR3: TGTGCCAGCAGCTTAAGCGGGGGAAACGACGAGCAGTACTTC.